This note documents a single TCR beta chain sequence. Its antigen is unidentified. This record comes from a study of graft-versus-host responses after intestinal transplantation. As for the study in general: Every recipient had anti-thymocyte globulin induction and 2 to 4 years of tacrolimus plus steroids.

Some clones are missing from TCRdb's copy, which holds only in-frame ones; the method was immunoSEQ multiplex PCR. Among roughly 92,000 clones listed, around 90% were seen once. V lost 11 bases and J lost 0, with 14 bases in between. CDR3 length: 14 residues. CDR1 LNHDA and CDR2 SQIVND come from the germline V gene (reference sequence). The genes are TRBV19 and TRBJ1-3, with D perhaps TRBD1 (5 bases). The sequence was collected from a human donor who was the organ donor for an intestinal transplant. Sequenced here: unstimulated CD4+ T cells sorted from spleen or lymph node cells, sampled before transplant. The DNA of the CDR3 is TGTGCCGGAAACCACAGGAGCTCTGGAAACACCATATATTTT. Translation gives CAGNHRSSGNTIYF.